One sample yielded the 12 T cell receptor beta chains listed below, sequenced in a study of blood T cells in healthy people across ages. Through a sample-barcoded 5' primer and a J-beta primer mix, a second PCR was run for roughly 6 to 12 cycles. TCRdb analysed the 5' RACE reads with MiXCR anew, one entry per CDR3 protein. Of 800,000 or so distinct CDR3 sequences in the sample, 35% to 50% are singletons; the top ten hold about a sixth. Sequencing used blood. The receptors come from a man older than 75 in good health.

V usage is TRBV20-1 and J usage is TRBJ1-6; a weak D match, TRBD1 (5 bases). V lost 5 bases to trimming and J lost 8 bases, with 13 bases between them. CDR1 and CDR2 from the germline V gene are DFQATT and SNEGSKA (reference sequence). The CDR3 runs to 13 residues. The CDR3 DNA sequence: TGCAGTGCTCCGAAGGGGAGCGATTCACCCCTCCACTTT. This gives the protein CSAPKGSDSPLHF.

The chain is built from TRBV28 and TRBJ2-6; no firm D call. There are 13 residues in the CDR3. Deletions cut 6 bases from V and 3 bases from J, with 6 bases between. Germline CDR1 is MDHEN and CDR2 is SYDVKM. DNA for the CDR3: TGTGCCAGCAGAAAGGATGGGGCCAACGTCCTGACTTTC. Its protein product is CASRKDGANVLTF.

This clonotype has at least ten counts. The rearrangement uses TRBV7-2 and TRBJ2-5; 12 positions agree with TRBD2. V lost 5 bases to trimming and J lost 11 bases; unmatched junction nucleotides: 12. The CDR3 spans 15 residues. Germline values: CDR1 SGHTA, CDR2 FQGNSA. The CDR3 region has the DNA TGTGCCAGCAGCCTCCTAGCGGGAGGGGGTAATGAGCAGTACTTC. It codes for CASSLLAGGGNEQYF. Using reference TRBV7-2 and TRBJ2-5 for the parts outside the CDR3, the full variable domain is GAGVSQSPSNKVTEKGKDVELRCDPISGHTALYWYRQSLGQGLEFLIYFQGNSAPDKSGLPSDRFSAERTGGSVSTLTIQRTQQEDSAVYLCASSLLAGGGNEQYFGPGTRLLVL.

In its sample, this clonotype was seen a few times. The V call is TRBV29-1, the J call TRBJ2-3; possible D gene TRBD2, 6 bases. Germline CDR1 reads SQVTM; CDR2 reads ANQGSEA. Trimming removed 6 bases from V and 4 bases from J, with 20 bases in between. The CDR3 covers 15 residues. The CDR3 DNA follows: TGCAGCGTCCTAAAAGGCCAAACGGGAGCAGATACGCAGTATTTT. It codes for CSVLKGQTGADTQYF.

The V call is TRBV28, the J call TRBJ2-1; D ambiguous. The assigned J gene may be wrong: the sequence end matches TRBJ2-7 better. This CDR3 region has 17 residues. Per germline, CDR1 MDHEN and CDR2 SYDVKM. The CDR3 sequence: CASSTDKTSFSYNEQYF. In DNA, the CDR3 is TGTGCCAGCAGTACCGACAAGACCTCCTTCTCCTACAATGAGCAGTACTTC.

Only a few counts were recorded for this clonotype. CDR3 DNA sequence: TGTGCCAGCAGCTTTGCAGGGGATGGACCCTACGAGCAGTACTTC. It is translated as CASSFAGDGPYEQYF. The chain carries TRBV9 and TRBJ2-7; perhaps TRBD1 as D (6 bases). CDR3 length: 15 residues. CDR1 is SGDLS and CDR2 is YYNGEE in the germline V gene. Trimming shortened V by 4 bases and J by 2 bases, and 16 bases separated the two germline ends.

Of note for this clonotype: Germline is not matched at one junction end, which may reflect a read error. The chain combines TRBV5-1 with TRBJ2-1; 9 bases align to TRBD2. Germline V gene sequence: CDR1 SGHRS, CDR2 YFSETQ. The CDR3 extends over 15 amino acids. The CDR3 is CASSLFLAGNNKQFF. The CDR3 nucleotides are TGCGCCAGCAGCTTGTTTCTAGCGGGAAACAATAAGCAGTTCTTC.

This chain joins TRBV5-5 and TRBJ2-1; TRBD2 aligns across 9 bases. Germline trimming cut 3 bases from V and 7 bases from J; bases unmatched to any gene: 8. Germline V gene data show CDR1 as SGHKS and CDR2 as YYEKEE (reference sequence). The CDR3 consists of 15 residues. CDR3 in amino acids: CASSSLAGGWNEQFF. The DNA of the CDR3 is TGTGCCAGCAGCTCACTAGCGGGCGGGTGGAATGAGCAGTTCTTC.

CDR3 region: CASSSPPSGANVLTF. DNA of the CDR3: TGTGCCAGCAGTTCGCCCCCCTCTGGGGCCAACGTCCTGACTTTC. The chain combines TRBV6-8 with TRBJ2-6; D is ambiguous. CDR3 length equals 15 residues. V lost 4 bases, J lost 0 bases, and 7 bases lay in between. The germline V gene has CDR1 MNHGY and CDR2 SAAAGT.

This clonotype came up a few times. The chain combines TRBV12-3 or TRBV12-4 with TRBJ2-3; TRBD2 matches at 8 bases. The ends lost 6 bases at V and 2 bases at J; junction bases unmatched: 13. The CDR3 extends over 17 amino acids. The chain's CDR3 is CASSQVGSGTLTDTQYF. CDR3 DNA: TGTGCCAGCAGCCAAGTGGGTAGCGGGACTCTCACAGATACGCAGTATTTT.

Worth noting for this clonotype: At one of its ends the junction is not consistent with the germline gene, which may arise from a read error. The chain recombines TRBV7-9 with TRBJ1-5; D is undetermined. The CDR3 has 12 residues. Germline V lookup: CDR1 SEHNR, CDR2 FQNEAQ (reference sequence). The CDR3, as DNA: TGTGCCAGCAGCTTAGTCGATCAGCCCCAGCGTTTT. Translated: CASSLVDQPQRF.

This clonotype showed up just a few times. The chain is built from TRBV6-2 or TRBV6-3 and TRBJ2-1; D gene ambiguous. Trimming removed 4 bases at V and 7 bases at J, with 20 bases between. The CDR3 is 16 residues long. Germline V CDR1 and CDR2: MNHEY, SVGEGT. The CDR3 here is CASSFLASRQDNEQFF. CDR3 nucleotides: TGTGCCAGCAGTTTCCTCGCGTCCCGGCAGGATAATGAGCAGTTCTTC.